Presented here are 5 T cell receptor beta chains from one specimen sequenced in a study of blood T cell repertoires in COVID-19. Data came from immunoSEQ multiplex PCR; TCRdb stores just in-frame clones and leaves some out. The data hold about 270,000 clones, with 65% to 90% observed a single time. The specimen sequenced was peripheral blood. These receptors all stem from a woman aged 70-85 years with COVID-19, enrolled during active disease.

The chain employs TRBV19 and TRBJ1-1; tentative D call: TRBD1 (6 bases). Per the germline V gene, CDR1 is LNHDA and CDR2 is SQIVND (reference sequence). V was trimmed by 3 bases and J by 10 bases, leaving 12 bases between them. The CDR3 is 12 amino acids. The CDR3 DNA sequence: TGTGCCAGTAGTATGAACAGGGAGGGAGCTTTCTTT. This translates into CASSMNREGAFF.

The chain carries TRBV19 and TRBJ2-3; 9 positions match TRBD2. Germline V lookup: CDR1 LNHDA, CDR2 SQIVND (reference sequence). Unmatched junction bases numbered 10, after V lost 9 bases and J lost 0 bases. The CDR3 covers 16 residues. This CDR3 reads CARTIERGASTDTQYF. CDR3 nucleotide sequence: TGTGCCAGAACGATCGAGCGGGGGGCTAGCACAGATACGCAGTATTTT.

The V gene is TRBV6-2 or TRBV6-3, the J gene TRBJ2-7; 8 bases are shared with TRBD2. Germline V CDR1 and CDR2: MNHEY, SVGEGT. The CDR3 length is 13 residues. J lost 7 bases, V lost 6 bases, and 8 bases had no gene match. The CDR3 DNA follows: TGTGCCAGCAGCCAGCCGCCGGGAGGGGAGCAGTACTTC. Translated, it gives CASSQPPGGEQYF.

The V and J genes are TRBV11-3 and TRBJ2-7; 8 bases align to TRBD1. Germline V gives CDR1 SGHNT, CDR2 YENEEA. V trimming: 1 base; J trimming: 5 bases; junction bases outside the gene matches: 7. This CDR3 is built from 15 residues. The CDR3 spells CASSLGRTGSDEQYF. The CDR3 coding sequence is TGTGCCAGCAGCTTAGGGAGGACAGGGTCCGACGAGCAGTACTTC.

The rearrangement joins TRBV6-5 to TRBJ1-1; D is undetermined. Trimming took off 8 bases at V and 5 bases at J, with 15 bases between the two ends. The CDR3 runs to 13 residues. The V gene's germline CDR1 is MNHEY and CDR2 SVGAGI. The DNA for the CDR3 is TGTGCCAGCTCTGCGCCCTCAAGTACTGAAGCTTTCTTT. This encodes CASSAPSSTEAFF.